The clone carrying this TCR beta chain has ten or more counts. Its antigen is still unknown. This sample was included in a study of T cells in Graves' hyperthyroidism and ophthalmopathy. Study-level points and caveats: From stable hyperthyroidism, ophthalmopathy was set apart by a 13 V-J model. Progression to ophthalmopathy was predicted a median of approximately 6.4 months early.

Amplified regions were TCR beta CDR3 sequences from RNA transcripts. First-round RT-PCR targeting the TCR CDR3 was performed with the HTBI primer set. MiXCR was run by TCRdb on the multiplex PCR reads, yielding one entry per CDR3 protein. This sample has more than 500,000 distinct CDR3 sequences, with roughly 15% found just once. The sequence derives from a woman between 35 and 50 years old with Graves' ophthalmopathy. What was sequenced was blood.

The CDR3 loop reads CASSRLTLNTEAFF. The CDR3 coding sequence is TGTGCCAGCAGTCGACTGACCCTGAACACTGAAGCTTTCTTT. This sequence joins TRBV12-3 or TRBV12-4 and TRBJ1-1, with D unclear. V was shortened by 5 bases and J by 0 bases, with 10 bases between the two germline ends. This CDR3 contains 14 residues.